This record concerns one T cell receptor beta chain sequence. A much larger clonotype is one base distant, so this may be a read error. This sample is drawn from a study of CD8+CD57+ T cells in acquired aplastic anemia. Study summary: Yields of DNA that came from sorted CD4+ and CD8+ cells averaged about 3.3 ug.

Only patients with CD8+CD57+ cell expansion on flow cytometry were chosen for sequencing. The CDR3 runs to 12 residues. In germline, CDR1 is LGHNA, CDR2 YNFKEQ. V lost 5 bases, J lost 6 bases, and 3 bases stayed unmatched. CDR3 and TCR beta VDJ profiling relied on a genomic DNA template. MiXCR was run by TCRdb on the reads, yielding one entry per CDR3 protein. Of 150,000 to 180,000 distinct CDR3 sequences listed, around half were seen once; the top ten hold roughly 12%. Sequenced material: sorted CD4+, CD8+, or CD8+CD57+ T cells (not recorded which) from PBMCs. This sequence was found in a human donor with aplastic anemia. V usage is TRBV4-2 and J usage is TRBJ1-1, with 7 bases aligning to TRBD1. In nucleotides, the CDR3 is TGTGCCAGCAGCGAAGGGGGCTCTGAAGCTTTCTTT. The encoded protein is CASSEGGSEAFF.